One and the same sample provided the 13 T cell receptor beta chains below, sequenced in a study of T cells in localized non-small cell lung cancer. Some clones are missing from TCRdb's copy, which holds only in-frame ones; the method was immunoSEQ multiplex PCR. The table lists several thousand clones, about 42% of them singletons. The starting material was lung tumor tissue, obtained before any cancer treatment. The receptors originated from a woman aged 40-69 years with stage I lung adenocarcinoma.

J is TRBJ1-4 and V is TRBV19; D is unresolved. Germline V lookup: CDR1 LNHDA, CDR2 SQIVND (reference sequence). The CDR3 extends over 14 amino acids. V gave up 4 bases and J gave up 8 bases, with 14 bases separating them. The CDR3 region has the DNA TGTGCCAGTAGTAATCGCGATCTAGCGGAAAAACTGTTTTTT. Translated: CASSNRDLAEKLFF.

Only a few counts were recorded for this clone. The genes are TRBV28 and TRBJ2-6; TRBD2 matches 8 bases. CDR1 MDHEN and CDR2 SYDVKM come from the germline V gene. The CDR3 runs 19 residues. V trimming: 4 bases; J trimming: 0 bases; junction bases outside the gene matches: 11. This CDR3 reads CASSYPIGREVSGANVLTF. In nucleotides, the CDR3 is TGTGCCAGCAGTTACCCCATTGGGCGGGAGGTCTCTGGGGCCAACGTCCTGACTTTC. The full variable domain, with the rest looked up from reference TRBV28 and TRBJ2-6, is DVKVTQSSRYLVKRTGEKVFLECVQDMDHENMFWYRQDPGLGLRLIYFSYDVKMKEKGDIPEGYSVSREKKERFSLILESASTNQTSMYLCASSYPIGREVSGANVLTFGAGSRLTVL.

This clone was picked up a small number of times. The CDR3 region is CASSAFGGAGEKLFF. CDR3 DNA: TGTGCCAGCAGCGCCTTCGGGGGGGCTGGTGAAAAACTGTTTTTT. The chain has TRBV9 and TRBJ1-4; possible D gene TRBD1, 6 bases. The CDR3 is 15 residues long. Per germline, CDR1 SGDLS and CDR2 YYNGEE. The ends were cut back, 3 bases at V and 7 bases at J, with 16 bases in the middle.

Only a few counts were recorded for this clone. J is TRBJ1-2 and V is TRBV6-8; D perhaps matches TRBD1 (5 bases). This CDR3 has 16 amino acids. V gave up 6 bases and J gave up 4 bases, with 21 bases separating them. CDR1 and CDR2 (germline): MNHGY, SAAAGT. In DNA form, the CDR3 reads TGTGCCAGCAGCCCCTTTGGAGGGGTTCAACCCTATGGCTACACCTTC. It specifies CASSPFGGVQPYGYTF.

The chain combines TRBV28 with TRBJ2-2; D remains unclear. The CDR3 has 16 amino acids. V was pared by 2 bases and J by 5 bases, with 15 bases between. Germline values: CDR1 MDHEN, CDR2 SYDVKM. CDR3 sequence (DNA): TGTGCCAGCAGTTTAGGTCTGTTTTTAGGGACCGGGGAGCTGTTTTTT. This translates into CASSLGLFLGTGELFF.

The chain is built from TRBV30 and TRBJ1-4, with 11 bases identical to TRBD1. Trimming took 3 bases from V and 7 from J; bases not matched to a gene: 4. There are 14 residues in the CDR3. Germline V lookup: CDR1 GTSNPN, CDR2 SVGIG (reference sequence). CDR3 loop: CAWRGTGGIEKLFF. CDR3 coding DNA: TGTGCCTGGAGGGGGACAGGGGGAATTGAAAAACTGTTTTTT.

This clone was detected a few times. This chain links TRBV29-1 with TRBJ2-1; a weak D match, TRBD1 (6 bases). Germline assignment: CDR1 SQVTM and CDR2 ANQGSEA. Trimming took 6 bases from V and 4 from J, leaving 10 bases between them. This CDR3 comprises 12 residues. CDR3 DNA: TGCAGCGTGACCGGACAGTACAATGAGCAGTTCTTC. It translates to CSVTGQYNEQFF.

CDR3 sequence: CASSPLAVAGDYGYTF. The DNA of the CDR3 is TGTGCCAGCTCACCATTGGCAGTGGCAGGGGACTATGGCTACACCTTC. V usage is TRBV18 and J usage is TRBJ1-2; D is possibly TRBD1 (6 bases). Germline-derived CDR1 and CDR2 are KGHSH and LQKENI. Trimming left V 2 bases short and J 3 bases short, with 16 bases between. The CDR3 sequence is 16 residues long.

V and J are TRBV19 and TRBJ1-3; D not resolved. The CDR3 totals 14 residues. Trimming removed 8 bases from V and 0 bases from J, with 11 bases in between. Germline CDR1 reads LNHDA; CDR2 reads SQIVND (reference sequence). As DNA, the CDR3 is TGTGCCAGTCAACGGCGGGGCTCTGGAAACACCATATATTTT. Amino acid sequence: CASQRRGSGNTIYF.

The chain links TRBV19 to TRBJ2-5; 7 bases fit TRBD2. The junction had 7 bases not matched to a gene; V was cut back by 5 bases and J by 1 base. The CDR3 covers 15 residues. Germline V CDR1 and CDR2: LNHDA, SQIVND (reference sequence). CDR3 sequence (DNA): TGTGCCAGTAGTTGGTCGGGAGGCTTCCAAGAGACCCAGTACTTC. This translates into CASSWSGGFQETQYF.

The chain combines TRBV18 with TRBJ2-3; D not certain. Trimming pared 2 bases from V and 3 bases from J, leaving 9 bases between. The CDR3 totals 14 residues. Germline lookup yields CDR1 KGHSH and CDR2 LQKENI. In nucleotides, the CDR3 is TGTGCCAGCTCACCAAATCTAGGAACAGATACGCAGTATTTT. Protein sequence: CASSPNLGTDTQYF. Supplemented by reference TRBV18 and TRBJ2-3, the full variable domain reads NAGVMQNPRHLVRRRGQEARLRCSPMKGHSHVYWYRQLPEEGLKFMVYLQKENIIDESGMPKERFSAEFPKEGPSILRIQQVVRGDSAAYFCASSPNLGTDTQYFGPGTRLTVL.

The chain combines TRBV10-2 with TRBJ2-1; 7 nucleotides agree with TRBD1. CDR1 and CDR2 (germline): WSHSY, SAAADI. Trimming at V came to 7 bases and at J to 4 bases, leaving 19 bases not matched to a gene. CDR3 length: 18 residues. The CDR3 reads CASTLPQNGQALYNEQFF. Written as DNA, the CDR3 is TGCGCCAGCACGCTACCCCAAAATGGACAGGCATTATACAATGAGCAGTTCTTC.

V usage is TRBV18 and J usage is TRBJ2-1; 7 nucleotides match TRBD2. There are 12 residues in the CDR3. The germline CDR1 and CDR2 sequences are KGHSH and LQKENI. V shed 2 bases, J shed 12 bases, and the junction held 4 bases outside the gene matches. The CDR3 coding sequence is TGTGCCAGCTCACCAGAGCGGGATCGGCAGTTCTTC. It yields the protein CASSPERDRQFF.